These T cell receptor beta chains were read from a single sample in a study of tumor and adjacent non-tumor tissue in lung cancer. TCRdb used MiXCR to reprocess the multiplex PCR reads, holding one entry per CDR3 protein. The profile covers 200,000 to 250,000 distinct CDR3 sequences, with 60% to 75% appearing a single time and 20% to 25% taken by the ten largest. The sequencing sample was made of lung tumor tissue. All receptors come from a man aged 60 to 69 with non-small cell lung cancer. Each CDR3 is given with its conserved first and last residue. D genes are given only for firm matches. Expanded clones are given a class, and other clones once, few, many or no size at all.

j_call cdr3_length d_call clone_size v_call cdr3_aa cdr3_nt
TRBJ1-3 15 NA many TRBV20-1 CSARDRSNSGNTIYF TGCAGTGCTAGAGATAGGAGTAACTCTGGAAACACCATATATTTT
TRBJ2-1 10 NA many TRBV12-3/TRBV12-4 CATSRGEQFF TGTGCCACTTCCCGGGGTGAGCAGTTCTTC
TRBJ1-1 16 NA NA TRBV11-2 CASSPGLGVGNTEAFF TGTGCCAGCAGCCCTGGACTGGGGGTGGGGAACACTGAAGCTTTCTTT
TRBJ1-6 17 NA NA TRBV5-1 CASSLDGPGAGNSPLHF TGCGCCAGCAGCTTGGACGGTCCAGGGGCGGGTAATTCACCCCTCCACTTT
TRBJ2-1 12 NA NA TRBV20-1 CNAREDGNEQLF TGCAATGCTAGAGAAGACGGCAATGAGCAGCTCTTC
TRBJ2-7 16 NA NA TRBV11-2 CASSLVVQGFRNEQYF TGTGCCAGCAGTTTAGTAGTTCAGGGGTTTAGGAACGAGCAGTACTTC
TRBJ1-5 15 TRBD1 NA TRBV6-5 CVSNPRTGSGQLQHF TGTGTCAGCAACCCCAGGACAGGGTCAGGACAGCTCCAGCATTTT
TRBJ1-5 15 NA NA TRBV6-2/TRBV6-3 CASSSTGLSNQPQHF TGTGCCAGCAGCTCGACAGGCCTTAGCAATCAGCCCCAGCATTTT
TRBJ1-5 13 NA NA TRBV4-1 CASSSLFGEPQHF TGCGCCAGCAGCTCCCTTTTCGGCGAGCCCCAGCATTTT
TRBJ2-1 17 NA many TRBV11-2 CASSLISTGSSYNEQFF TGTGCCAGCAGCTTAATCTCCACAGGGAGCTCCTACAATGAGCAGTTCTTC